The entry below describes one T cell receptor beta chain. Its antigen is as yet unknown. The sample belongs to a study of identical twins. Study conclusions and caveats: Abundant beta clonotypes from cord blood had fewer insertions, unlike memory repertoires, which showed none. The presence of invariant MAIT and iNKT cells could partly confound analyses of zero-insertion sequences. When twins shared out-of-frame alpha sequences, those sequences had excess low generation probability. Monozygotic twin pairs showed more out-of-frame TCR alpha sharing than models estimated.

A single record per CDR3 protein comes from TCRdb applying MiXCR to the 5' RACE reads. The sample consists of about 1.7 million distinct CDR3 sequences, 25% to 35% of them appearing once. V was pared by 6 bases and J by 2 bases, with 8 bases of the junction left unmatched. This CDR3 is built from 15 residues. The sequenced sample was cord blood. The TCR was taken from a newborn girl in good health. The chain links TRBV12-3 or TRBV12-4 to TRBJ2-3; 7 nucleotides align to TRBD2. CDR3 nucleotides: TGTGCCAGCAGGAGCCTGGGGGGGATCACAGATACGCAGTATTTT. Its translation: CASRSLGGITDTQYF.